The entry below describes one TCR beta chain. The antigen it recognizes is unknown. No per-base quality is available; no much larger clone lies one base away. These data come from a study of cytomegalovirus exposure and HLA in healthy donors (dated 2017 in TCRdb). Regarding the research as a whole: An earlier analysis of 550 to 700 of the donors reported 250 to 300 Gb of sequence data and roughly 110 million unique TCR beta sequences from about 200 million T cells. The T cell repertoires of some 700 subjects were profiled by immunosequencing and related to cytomegalovirus serostatus. A later genetic analysis used genome-wide SNP genotypes for about 60% of the 666 donors, treating that subset as a discovery cohort. The number of typed donors differed by locus: roughly 629-640 for A, B, C, DRB1 and DQB1; approximately 520 for DQA1; over 600 for DPA1; and roughly 470 for DPB1. All discovery cohort repertoires had been generated using a single sequencing platform. Among about 360 genotyped donors of the cohort, an average of 235,054 unique TCR beta nucleotide sequences were sequenced per donor, about a sixth of them non-productive. Along with the roughly 710-subject first cohort, a separate validation cohort of over a hundred different subjects was used. Because of strong linkage in the cohort, roughly five DR-DQ haplotypes were treated as single units for association and clustering. Approximately 310 gigabases of sequencing data and roughly 80 million unique TCR sequences made up an early release that covered several hundred HLA-typed donors. Alongside the repertoire data, information on donor age, sex, ethnicity and CMV serostatus was compiled. The genetic ancestry cluster associated with self-reported Caucasian donors included 70% to 85% of the roughly 400 genotyped donors. A later analysis re-analyzed previously published TCR beta repertoires from 500 to 700 donors and added high-resolution HLA genotyping to study TCR occurrence patterns. To predict cytomegalovirus infection status, the study brought together high-throughput TCR immunosequencing, statistical association of individual TCRs with disease status, and machine learning. HLA typing covered class I and class II loci at four-digit resolution. The study was designed to test whether signatures of past pathogen exposure could be identified by cataloging public T cell receptors. In an earlier analysis of 500 to 650 of the donors, high-throughput TCR beta sequencing was used to judge whether each TCR beta V gene segment behaved as functional or pseudogenic. In the later analysis, no new phenotypic data were used to find candidate immune exposures; instead, reliance was placed on TCR beta sequences and their occurrence across donors.

Including the terminal cysteine and phenylalanine, the CDR3 comprises 13 residues. Only CDR3 DNA remains: 39 bases, in frame from the first base. Between the V and J ends, shortened by 2 bases and 2 bases respectively, the junction contains 8 bases. For CDR1 and CDR2, the germline V gene lists SGDLS and YYNGEE. General findings and caveats noted by the study authors: A group of highly shared sequence variants was considered likely to be a technical artifact of the sequencing pipeline. Several of the top co-occurrence clusters appeared to be linked to parvovirus B19, influenza, CMV and Epstein-Barr virus, according to a later analysis. In vitro tests confirmed that a few of the cytomegalovirus-associated TCR beta chains recognize cytomegalovirus antigens. In both the original and validation cohorts, the classifier was reported to diagnose cytomegalovirus status with high specificity and sensitivity. Sequencing depth was assumed to be roughly uniform across donors in the presence/absence analyses, though that assumption may not hold. V-gene and J-gene trimming of TCR beta chains was associated with a missense DCLRE1C variant in a later genetic analysis, and the association was replicated in an independent cohort. Correlated functional status among segregating V segments might reflect linkage disequilibrium, but an unknown experimental factor could not be ruled out. A later genetic analysis reported fewer N-insertions in productive TCRs among donors in an Asian-associated ancestry cluster than the roughly 720-donor mean. In this cohort, only TCR beta chains were sequenced, and detectable features were limited by the absence of alpha or paired-chain data. The 87-base-pair reads could not distinguish some IMGT-functional V segments, including TRBV6-2 and TRBV6-3, so those segments were excluded. According to the authors, the approach could potentially be generalized to other disease states and immunological phenotypes. A later analysis found that most CMV-associated TCR beta chains appeared HLA-restricted, with HLA associations seemingly driven largely by CMV exposure. In a later analysis, HLA-associated TCR beta chains were found to be more clonally expanded and to have lower generation probabilities than equally common non-associated chains. A further reported finding was that TCR beta sequences accurately predicted the HLA-A and HLA-B alleles for most subjects in the first cohort. For the cohort, immune exposure information was limited to CMV serostatus. Because some donors lacked HLA typing at each locus, the association tests relied only on the typed subset. In an earlier analysis of 587 of the donors, most TCR beta V segments were observed in productive rearrangements about 87% or about 30% of the time, broadly matching IMGT annotations. In a later analysis, around 17,000 TCR beta sequences were associated with specific HLA alleles at a false discovery rate of 0.05. Most TCR sequences were seen in very few donors, while some public TCRs were found in many individuals. In a later analysis, the rate of TCR association differed among HLA loci, with DRB1 alleles having the most associated TCRs and HLA-C alleles having the fewest. Over 15 rarely observed V segments, including chromosome 9 orphons, were excluded from the earlier analysis of approximately 500 of the donors because counts were too low. When HLA alleles, especially DR and DQ, strongly co-occurred, attributing TCR associations to individual alleles was difficult. The study gave a list of under 200 TCR beta chains associated with cytomegalovirus.

The receptor library was made with the immunoSEQ multiplex PCR assay. For the multiplex PCR, a mixture combining 60 forward primers for TCR Vbeta segments and 13 reverse primers for TCR Jbeta segments was used. The CDR3 region of rearranged TCR beta genes was amplified from genomic DNA with a multiplex PCR assay. On the Illumina HiSeq System, the amplified TCR beta libraries were sequenced as 87-base-pair reads. Per the source publication's procedure: A later analysis counted about 82 million unique TCR beta chains across the 690 or so repertoires, and some 11 million of these chains were shared by at least two donors. Raw reads were error-corrected and collapsed into unique sequences by a nearest-neighbor algorithm in which closely related sequences were merged to remove PCR and sequencing errors. CDR3 sequences were aligned to IMGT reference sequences to assign V, D and J gene segments. For a sequence to be retained, a match of at least six nucleotides was required to both a V gene segment and a J gene segment. A rearrangement counted as productive if the CDR3 had no stop codons and remained in frame with V and J, and every other rearrangement counted as non-productive. Following IMGT convention, CDR3 was defined as the stretch from the second conserved V-encoded cysteine up to the conserved J-encoded phenylalanine. The earlier analysis of fewer than 700 of the donors excluded sequences that lacked an unambiguous match to a single V gene segment. An earlier analysis of several hundred of the donors called V segments functional above 56.7% productive rearrangements and segregating when the between-donor standard deviation exceeded 5%. To diagnose cytomegalovirus status from the catalog of TCR beta chain sequences, a statistical classification framework was built. In a later analysis, TCR nucleotide sequences were compared against IMGT/GENE-DB human TR gene sequences so that V and J genes could be assigned. In a later analysis, CDR3 sequences and most-parsimonious VDJ recombination scenarios were assigned using the TCRdist pipeline. In a later analysis, each TCR beta chain was defined by its CDR3 amino acid sequence together with its V-gene family, and reads without a unique V-gene family were excluded. In a later analysis, some 600 highly shared, low-generation-probability nucleotide sequences were removed to address suspected cross-contamination and a sequencing artifact. A later analysis calculated a clonal expansion index for each public chain from normalized within-repertoire ranks of inferred template counts. In a later analysis, generation probabilities were computed with a VDJ recombination model fitted to out-of-frame rearrangements, and the resulting probabilities were checked against IGoR. Hypergeometric tests were used in a later analysis to score TCR-TCR, TCR-HLA and TCR-CMV co-occurrence, with a repertoire-size bias correction applied to the TCR pairs. False discovery rates were estimated in a later analysis by permuting HLA or CMV assignments 20 times. In a later analysis, co-occurring TCRs were grouped using DBSCAN, and TCRdist sequence similarity was added for clustering within HLA-allele-positive subsets. Repertoires with fewer than 30,000 or more than 120,000 public chains, plus five repertoires with anomalous nucleotide sharing, were excluded from co-occurrence clustering. TCRdb mirrors the immuneACCESS table, restricted to in-frame sequences. Some clones are absent from its copies; in checked studies, under half trace to an unresolved V gene, and the reason for the others is unknown. That table is the source of V, J and clone size, and D and trimming were worked out from the DNA. Within this sample are some 54,000 clones, with 70% to 90% of them counted one time only. The ten largest clones add up to roughly 5.6% of the sample.

In total, over 600 healthy bone marrow donors made up the cohort. All cohort members were sampled while nominally healthy, although unrecorded immune exposures were likely present. The donor was CMV seronegative and belonged to the group of 352 seronegative cohort members. Every donor gave a peripheral blood sample, and the peripheral blood mononuclear cells from that sample were used for TCR beta sequencing. The Qiagen DNeasy Blood Extraction Kit was used to extract genomic DNA from the blood cell samples. Recombination connected TRBV9 to TRBJ2-7; the D gene is perhaps TRBD1, from 6 matching bases. The clonotype comes from a male donor in good health and CMV-seronegative. Material for sequencing was PBMCs. The DNA sequence follows: TGTGCCAGCAGCGTGGACAGTCCCTACGAGCAGTACTTC. This translates into CASSVDSPYEQYF.